The rows below give T cell receptor beta chains drawn from one sample of a study of T cell responses to AZD1222 COVID-19 vaccine. TCRdb's copy holds only in-frame clones and misses some; the assay was immunoSEQ multiplex PCR. Counted here are about 97,000 clones, about 89% occurring once; the ten biggest clones make up over 6.5%. Sequenced here: peripheral blood, sampled on day 0 of AZD1222 vaccination. These receptors were obtained from an adult in good health. The CDR3 runs from the conserved cysteine through the conserved F or W. The D gene is left open where the match is weak. Rows give clone size only sometimes, using once, few, many, or a class for an expanded clone.

>NA|TRBJ1-6|TRBD1|15|TRBV27
CASRGDRDYHSPLHF
TGTGCCAGCAGGGGGGACAGGGATTATCATTCACCCCTCCACTTT
>NA|TRBJ1-2|TRBD1|14|TRBV28
CASNQGGAYYGYTF
TGTGCCAGCAACCAAGGGGGCGCGTACTATGGCTACACCTTC
>NA|TRBJ2-5|NA|14|TRBV11-3
CASSSWGSQETQYF
TGTGCCAGCAGCAGCTGGGGGTCCCAAGAGACCCAGTACTTC
>NA|TRBJ2-3|NA|17|TRBV7-9
CASSPRGPRGSADTQYF
TGTGCCAGCAGCCCACGGGGACCTAGAGGGAGCGCAGATACGCAGTATTTT
>NA|TRBJ2-1|TRBD2|16|TRBV9
CASSVVQGGFDNEQFF
TGTGCCAGCAGCGTAGTTCAGGGAGGGTTCGACAATGAGCAGTTCTTC
>NA|TRBJ1-5|NA|11|TRBV20-1
CSAISNQPQHF
TGCAGTGCTATCAGCAATCAGCCCCAGCATTTT
>NA|TRBJ2-7|NA|14|TRBV5-4
CASSFERGVGEQYF
TGTGCCAGCAGCTTTGAGAGGGGGGTCGGCGAGCAGTACTTC
>NA|TRBJ1-6|TRBD1|14|TRBV2
CASTDRGNNSPLHF
TGTGCCAGCACCGACAGGGGGAATAATTCACCCCTCCACTTT
>NA|TRBJ1-1|NA|14|TRBV9
CASSRTGANTEAFF
TGTGCCAGCAGCCGTACGGGTGCGAACACTGAAGCTTTCTTT
>NA|TRBJ1-5|TRBD1|15|TRBV6-2/TRBV6-3
CASSYPTGGDQPQHF
TGTGCCAGCAGTTACCCGACAGGGGGAGATCAGCCCCAGCATTTT
>once|TRBJ1-6|TRBD1|14|TRBV18
CASSAGQHNSPLHF
TGTGCCAGCTCAGCGGGACAGCACAATTCACCCCTCCACTTT
>NA|TRBJ1-2|TRBD1|18|TRBV5-5
CASSLVGTGRIANYGYTF
TGTGCCAGCAGCTTGGTTGGGACAGGGCGCATTGCTAACTATGGCTACACCTTC
>NA|TRBJ1-6|NA|15|TRBV20-1
CSASRSGQTYSPLHF
TGCAGTGCTAGTAGATCGGGACAAACGTATTCACCCCTCCACTTT
>NA|TRBJ2-5|NA|14|TRBV10-3
CAISESRGQETQYF
TGTGCCATCAGTGAGTCCCGGGGCCAAGAGACCCAGTACTTC
>NA|TRBJ1-6|NA|13|TRBV4-3
CASSQAVNSPLHF
TGCGCCAGCAGCCAAGCAGTGAATTCACCCCTCCACTTT
>NA|TRBJ1-1|NA|15|TRBV18
CASSPPGKGGTEAFF
TGTGCCAGCTCACCACCGGGTAAAGGGGGCACTGAAGCTTTCTTT
>NA|TRBJ2-7|NA|14|TRBV11-2
CASSLGPGPYEQYF
TGTGCCAGCAGCTTAGGTCCGGGTCCCTACGAGCAGTACTTC
>NA|TRBJ2-2|NA|16|TRBV7-3
CASSLHSGGRTGELFF
TGTGCCAGCAGCTTGCACAGTGGCGGGCGGACCGGGGAGCTGTTTTTT
>once|TRBJ2-5|TRBD1|14|TRBV6-5
CASSPRGLEETQYF
TGTGCCAGCAGTCCCAGGGGGCTGGAAGAGACCCAGTACTTC
>NA|TRBJ1-2|NA|15|TRBV7-2
CASSLAEQGGYGYTF
TGTGCCAGCAGCTTAGCTGAACAGGGTGGCTATGGCTACACCTTC
>NA|TRBJ1-2|TRBD1|15|TRBV7-8
CASSLGRDRAGGYTF
TGTGCCAGCAGCTTAGGACGGGACAGGGCGGGCGGCTACACCTTC
>once|TRBJ1-2|TRBD1|14|TRBV15
CATSSRDRAAGYTF
TGTGCCACCAGCAGCCGGGACAGGGCCGCTGGCTACACCTTC
>NA|TRBJ2-6|TRBD1|17|TRBV5-1
CASTSRTGGSGANVLTF
TGCGCCAGCACCTCCCGGACAGGGGGCTCTGGGGCCAACGTCCTGACTTTC
>NA|TRBJ1-1|NA|12|TRBV2
CASSVDPRGAFF
TGTGCCAGCAGTGTTGACCCGCGGGGAGCTTTCTTT
>NA|TRBJ2-7|TRBD1|14|TRBV15
CATSRDPGQGGQYF
TGTGCCACCAGCAGAGACCCCGGACAGGGCGGGCAGTACTTC
>NA|TRBJ1-5|TRBD1|15|TRBV7-2
CASSRDRGLYQPQHF
TGTGCCAGCAGCCGGGACAGGGGGCTTTATCAGCCCCAGCATTTT
>NA|TRBJ1-3|NA|14|TRBV19
CASSPGHSGNTIYF
TGTGCCAGTAGTCCGGGGCACTCTGGAAACACCATATATTTT
>NA|TRBJ1-1|NA|14|TRBV4-3
CASSQEARSTRAFF
TGCGCCAGCAGCCAAGAAGCACGAAGCACTCGTGCTTTCTTT
>NA|TRBJ1-1|NA|13|TRBV30
CAWSGMGRAEAFF
TGTGCCTGGAGTGGAATGGGAAGGGCTGAAGCTTTCTTT
>once|TRBJ1-1|NA|14|TRBV19
CASSIMGGAGEAFF
TGTGCCAGTAGTATCATGGGCGGGGCTGGCGAAGCTTTCTTT
>few|TRBJ2-5|TRBD1|14|TRBV5-1
CASSPQGTHETQYF
TGCGCCAGCAGCCCACAGGGGACGCATGAGACCCAGTACTTC
>NA|TRBJ2-3|TRBD1|15|TRBV11-2
CASSTRTGATDTQYF
TGTGCCAGCAGCACCCGGACAGGGGCTACAGATACGCAGTATTTT
>NA|TRBJ2-7|NA|14|TRBV24-1
CATSDGGRLYEQYF
TGTGCCACCAGTGACGGGGGGCGCCTCTACGAGCAGTACTTC
>NA|TRBJ2-7|TRBD1|14|TRBV28
CASSFPGQNYEQYF
TGTGCCAGCAGCTTCCCGGGACAGAATTACGAGCAGTACTTC
>NA|TRBJ1-2|NA|12|TRBV27
CASRTSGAGYTF
TGTGCCAGCAGGACTTCCGGAGCCGGCTACACCTTC
>NA|TRBJ1-1|NA|16|TRBV19
CASSLVLGTTDTEAFF
TGTGCCAGTAGCCTCGTTTTGGGGACAACGGACACTGAAGCTTTCTTT
>NA|TRBJ1-1|TRBD1|14|TRBV6-7
CASSQGQGDTEAFF
TGTGCCAGCAGCCAAGGACAGGGGGACACTGAAGCTTTCTTT
>NA|TRBJ1-4|TRBD1|14|TRBV11-2
CAVSNRGNNEKLFF
TGTGCCGTATCAAACAGGGGGAATAATGAAAAACTGTTTTTT
>NA|TRBJ1-4|TRBD1|14|TRBV5-1
CASSLGGGEEKLFF
TGCGCCAGCAGCTTGGGAGGGGGCGAGGAAAAACTGTTTTTT
>NA|TRBJ1-2|TRBD1|15|TRBV4-1
CASSQDLGQGFGYTF
TGCGCCAGCAGCCAAGATTTGGGACAGGGGTTCGGCTACACCTTC
>NA|TRBJ2-1|TRBD1|15|TRBV7-3
CASSPRQGAREEQFF
TGTGCCAGCAGCCCAAGGCAGGGGGCGAGGGAGGAGCAGTTCTTC
>NA|TRBJ2-1|TRBD1|15|TRBV14
CASSQEDRRYNEQFF
TGTGCCAGCAGCCAAGAGGACAGGCGGTACAATGAGCAGTTCTTC
>NA|TRBJ1-4|NA|16|TRBV6-1
CASSENEARTNEKLFF
TGTGCCAGCAGTGAAAATGAGGCCAGAACTAATGAAAAACTGTTTTTT
>NA|TRBJ2-5|TRBD1|14|TRBV7-7
CASSFGTGEETQYF
TGTGCCAGCAGCTTCGGGACAGGGGAAGAGACCCAGTACTTC
>NA|TRBJ2-7|TRBD2|15|TRBV5-1
CASSLAPGGVYEQYF
TGCGCCAGCAGCTTGGCCCCGGGGGGGGTCTACGAGCAGTACTTC
>NA|TRBJ1-1|NA|11|TRBV12-3/TRBV12-4
CASRRGTEAFF
TGTGCCAGCAGACGGGGTACTGAAGCTTTCTTT
>once|TRBJ1-3|NA|14|TRBV4-3
CASSQVHAGNTIYF
TGCGCCAGCAGCCAAGTACATGCCGGAAACACCATATATTTT
>NA|TRBJ1-5|TRBD1|13|TRBV29-1
CSASDREGQPQHF
TGCAGCGCTTCGGACAGGGAGGGTCAGCCCCAGCATTTT